Below are 21 T cell receptor beta chains sequenced from a single sample in a study of early T cells in non-severe SARS-CoV-2 infection. TCRdb recomputed calls from the 5' RACE reads with MiXCR, one row per CDR3 protein. Of about 23,000 distinct CDR3 sequences listed, around 5.2% were seen once; the top ten hold about 11%. Material for sequencing was whole blood. The receptors stem from an adult who was a healthcare worker with PCR-confirmed SARS-CoV-2 infection or an uninfected control (not recorded which).

This clonotype occurred a few times. The chain carries TRBV29-1 and TRBJ2-2; 7 positions agree with TRBD1. CDR1 SQVTM and CDR2 ANQGSEA come from the germline V gene. The CDR3 totals 12 residues. V lost 7 bases, J lost 4 bases, and 3 bases stayed unmatched. This CDR3 reads CSGSGGTGELFF. CDR3 nucleotides: TGCAGCGGTTCAGGGGGCACCGGGGAGCTGTTTTTT.

This chain links TRBV2 with TRBJ2-7; 8 bases line up with TRBD2. Germline CDR1 reads SNHLY; CDR2 reads FYNNEI. The V and J ends lost 3 bases and 5 bases, in that order; junction bases with no gene match: 12. This CDR3 contains 16 residues. The CDR3 sequence: CASSDNLSGNLNEQYF. As DNA, the CDR3 is TGTGCCAGCAGTGACAACCTTAGCGGGAATCTTAACGAGCAGTACTTC.

The rearrangement uses TRBV6-4 and TRBJ2-2; D call uncertain. The CDR3 spans 13 residues. The germline V gene encodes CDR1 MRHNA and CDR2 SNTAGT. With 6 bases removed from V and 5 bases from J, the gap between germline ends came to 10 bases. Written as DNA, the CDR3 is TGTGCCAGCAGACCCCAATCGACCGGGGAGCTGTTTTTT. Its protein is CASRPQSTGELFF.

The table lists this clonotype with many counts. V is TRBV28 and J is TRBJ1-2; D perhaps matches TRBD1 (6 bases). This CDR3 is built from 14 residues. The V gene's germline CDR1 is MDHEN and CDR2 SYDVKM. Trimming shortened V by 5 bases and J by 0 bases, and 10 bases separated the two germline ends. CDR3 sequence (DNA): TGTGCCAGCAGTCTGGACAGATCTAACTATGGCTACACCTTC. The encoded protein is CASSLDRSNYGYTF.

This clonotype was counted ten times or more. The V call is TRBV6-1, the J call TRBJ1-5; tentatively, D is TRBD1 (5 bases). The CDR3 extends over 14 amino acids. CDR1 MNHNS and CDR2 SASEGT come from the germline V gene. V was trimmed by 7 bases and J by 0 bases, leaving 10 bases between them. The CDR3 region is CASNRDYSNQPQHF. The CDR3 DNA reads TGTGCCAGCAACCGGGACTATAGCAATCAGCCCCAGCATTTT.

This clonotype was picked up many times. The V gene is TRBV20-1, the J gene TRBJ2-5; D may be TRBD1 (5 bases). The CDR3 has 12 amino acids. The germline V gene encodes CDR1 DFQATT and CDR2 SNEGSKA (reference sequence). V dropped 1 base and J dropped 2 bases, with 5 bases sitting between them. CDR3 DNA: TGCAGTGCTAGAGGACAGCAAGAGACCCAGTACTTC. It translates to CSARGQQETQYF.

In its sample, this clonotype was seen many times. The chain recombines TRBV20-1 with TRBJ2-4; weak D call: TRBD1 (6 bases). The V end lost 6 bases, the J end lost 0 bases, and 15 bases lay between the germline ends. CDR1 is DFQATT, CDR2 SNEGSKA, per germline (reference sequence). The CDR3 totals 15 residues. CDR3 coding DNA: TGCAGTGCCGTTTACGGACAGCTAGCCAAAAACATTCAGTACTTC. It yields the protein CSAVYGQLAKNIQYF.

This clonotype was picked up many times. The chain joins TRBV7-9 to TRBJ2-3, with 9 bases that match TRBD2. The V and J ends lost 3 bases and 5 bases, in that order; junction bases with no gene match: 9. The CDR3 is made up of 16 amino acids. Germline loops: CDR1 SEHNR, CDR2 FQNEAQ (reference sequence). In nucleotides, the CDR3 is TGTGCCAGCAGCTTCGTGGCGGGAGGGCCAATAGATACGCAGTATTTT. Protein: CASSFVAGGPIDTQYF.

The sample holds many counts of this clonotype. The genes are TRBV24-1 and TRBJ2-1; weak D call: TRBD2 (6 bases). The germline V gene has CDR1 KGHDR and CDR2 SFDVKD. Trimming took 3 bases from V and 7 from J, leaving 18 bases between them. There are 16 residues in the CDR3. The chain's CDR3 is CATSDPALALGNEQFF. For the CDR3, the DNA is TGTGCCACCAGTGATCCGGCGCTAGCGTTAGGGAATGAGCAGTTCTTC.

The chain recombines TRBV11-2 with TRBJ2-5, with 11 bases fitting TRBD2. The germline V gene has CDR1 SGHAT and CDR2 FQNNGV. The CDR3 consists of 19 residues. Germline trimming cut 5 bases from V and 5 bases from J; bases unmatched to any gene: 19. DNA for the CDR3: TGTGCCAGCAGCGCCCGCCGGACGGGACTAGCGGAAATGTATGAGACCCAGTACTTC. This encodes CASSARRTGLAEMYETQYF.

The sample holds many counts of this clonotype. This chain uses TRBV5-4 with TRBJ2-7; possible D gene TRBD2, 5 bases. Germline V CDR1 and CDR2: SGHNT, YYREEE (reference sequence). The CDR3 extends over 11 amino acids. The V end lost 9 bases, the J end lost 6 bases, and 13 bases lay between the germline ends. CDR3 amino acids: CATRSGFEQYV. The CDR3 DNA reads as TGTGCCACCCGATCGGGGTTCGAGCAGTACGTC.

Many counts were recorded for this clonotype. This sequence joins TRBV19 and TRBJ1-5; D is possibly TRBD1 (5 bases). Per germline, CDR1 LNHDA and CDR2 SQIVND (reference sequence). Trimming took 6 bases from V and 0 from J, leaving 18 bases between them. CDR3 length: 17 amino acids. CDR3 region: CASSNPGTAASNQPQHF. The CDR3, as DNA: TGTGCCAGTAGCAACCCCGGGACGGCAGCTAGCAATCAGCCCCAGCATTTT.

The sample holds many counts of this clonotype. The rearrangement joins TRBV25-1 to TRBJ1-1; 12 nucleotides align to TRBD1. J gave up 11 bases and V 4 bases, and 8 bases lay outside the gene matches. Germline V gene lookup returns CDR1 MGHDK and CDR2 SYGVNS. There are 14 residues in the CDR3. The CDR3 here is CASSGIMGQGAAFF. The CDR3 DNA sequence: TGTGCCAGCAGTGGAATTATGGGACAGGGGGCCGCTTTCTTT.

In its sample, this clonotype was seen many times. The chain links TRBV15 to TRBJ1-2; D gene uncertain. Germline V gives CDR1 LNHNV, CDR2 YYDKDF (reference sequence). Trimming pared 8 bases from V and 10 bases from J, leaving 17 bases between. This CDR3 has 12 amino acids. Here the CDR3 reads CATGATGLDYTF. The CDR3 DNA follows: TGTGCCACCGGAGCGACGGGGTTAGACTACACCTTC.

This clonotype was recorded a few times. This chain links TRBV11-2 with TRBJ2-1; D possibly corresponds to TRBD2 (6 bases). This CDR3 region has 11 residues. Looked up from germline, CDR1 is SGHAT and CDR2 is FQNNGV. Between the trimmed V and J ends, which lost 5 bases and 7 bases, there was a span of 6 bases. This CDR3 reads CASSRGNEQFF. Here the CDR3 DNA reads TGTGCCAGCAGCCGGGGGAATGAGCAGTTCTTC.

This chain links TRBV9 with TRBJ2-5, with D uncertain. This CDR3 comprises 14 residues. Trimming removed 0 bases from V and 4 bases from J, with 10 bases in between. The germline gives CDR1 SGDLS, CDR2 YYNGEE. CDR3 DNA: TGTGCCAGCAGCGTAGGTATAGCAGGAGAGACCCAGTACTTC. This translates into CASSVGIAGETQYF.

This clonotype was recorded at least ten times. The V and J genes are TRBV7-2 and TRBJ1-2; no reliable D call. The germline V gene has CDR1 SGHTA and CDR2 FQGNSA. V lost 6 bases to trimming and J lost 0 bases, with 2 bases between them. This CDR3 is built from 11 residues. The DNA of the CDR3 is TGTGCCAGCAGTACTAACTATGGCTACACCTTC. Translating it yields CASSTNYGYTF.

This clonotype appeared many times. The rearrangement links TRBV20-1 to TRBJ2-7, with TRBD2 identical over 8 bases. V lost 0 bases to trimming and J lost 0 bases; unmatched junction nucleotides: 7. The CDR3 loop spans 16 amino acids. Germline V gene data show CDR1 as DFQATT and CDR2 as SNEGSKA (reference sequence). The CDR3 is CSARDVLAENSYEQYF. CDR3 bases: TGCAGTGCTAGAGATGTACTAGCGGAAAACTCCTACGAGCAGTACTTC.

The chain is built from TRBV19 and TRBJ2-1; maybe TRBD1 (5 bases). Germline values: CDR1 LNHDA, CDR2 SQIVND (reference sequence). The CDR3 consists of 14 residues. Trimming took 7 bases from V and 0 from J, leaving 10 bases between them. Here the CDR3 DNA reads TGTGCCAGTACTTCAGACAGCTCCTACAATGAGCAGTTCTTC. Its translation: CASTSDSSYNEQFF.

At least ten counts were recorded for this clonotype. This chain connects TRBV20-1 to TRBJ2-5; 14 nucleotides line up with TRBD2. The CDR3 spans 16 residues. V shed 5 bases, J shed 4 bases, and the junction held 9 bases outside the gene matches. The germline CDR1 and CDR2 sequences are DFQATT and SNEGSKA (reference sequence). CDR3 sequence (DNA): TGCAGTGCTGGCGGAGGACTAGCGGGAGGACGAGAGACCCAGTACTTC. Translating it yields CSAGGGLAGGRETQYF.

There are a few counts of this clonotype. This chain links TRBV7-9 with TRBJ2-1; no definite D call. Deletions cut 2 bases from V and 3 bases from J, with 5 bases between. Germline V gene data show CDR1 as SEHNR and CDR2 as FQNEAQ (reference sequence). The CDR3 length is 13 residues. The CDR3 region has the DNA TGTGCCAGCAGCTTATCGCTCTACAATGAGCAGTTCTTC. Its protein is CASSLSLYNEQFF.